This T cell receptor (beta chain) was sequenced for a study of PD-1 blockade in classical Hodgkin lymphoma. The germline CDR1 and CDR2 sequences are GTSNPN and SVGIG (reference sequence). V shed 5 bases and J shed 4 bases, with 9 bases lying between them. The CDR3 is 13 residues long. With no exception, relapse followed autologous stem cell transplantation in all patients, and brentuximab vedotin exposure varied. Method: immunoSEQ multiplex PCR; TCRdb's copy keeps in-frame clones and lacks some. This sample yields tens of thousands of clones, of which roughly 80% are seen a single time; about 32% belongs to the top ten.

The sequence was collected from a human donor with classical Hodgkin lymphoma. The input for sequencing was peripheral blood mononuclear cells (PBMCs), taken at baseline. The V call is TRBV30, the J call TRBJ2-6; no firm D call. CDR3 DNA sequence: TGTGCCTGGGGCTGGCTAGGGGCCAACGTCCTGACTTTC. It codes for CAWGWLGANVLTF. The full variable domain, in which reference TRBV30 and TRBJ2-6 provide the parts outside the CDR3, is SQTIHQWPATLVQPVGSPLSLECTVEGTSNPNLYWYRQAAGRGLQLLFYSVGIGQISSEVPQNLSASRPQDRQFILSSKKLLLSDSGFYLCAWGWLGANVLTFGAGSRLTVL.